These 19 T cell receptor beta chains were all obtained from the same sample, sequenced in a study of CD8+ T cells in alopecia areata. Sequencing used cDNA as its template, made by extracting RNA and reverse transcribing it. The method was immunoSEQ multiplex PCR; TCRdb's version includes in-frame clones alone and lacks a portion of them. The repertoire holds fewer than 70,000 clones, about 40% seen once, with roughly half in the top ten. The sequencing input was NKG2D-low CD8+ T cells sorted from blood. These TCRs come from a human donor with alopecia areata.

V gene TRBV2 combines with J gene TRBJ2-7, with D unresolved. Per germline, CDR1 SNHLY and CDR2 FYNNEI. The germline V and J ends were trimmed by 4 bases and 4 bases, with 5 bases remaining between them. The CDR3 covers 11 residues. The CDR3 DNA reads TGTGCCAGCAGTGGGGTGTACGAGCAGTACTTC. Translating it yields CASSGVYEQYF.

The chain recombines TRBV6-1 with TRBJ1-1, with D tentatively TRBD1 (5 bases). CDR3 length: 14 amino acids. V was trimmed by 6 bases and J by 3 bases, leaving 14 bases between them. Germline assignment: CDR1 MNHNS and CDR2 SASEGT. CDR3 DNA sequence: TGTGCCAGCAGCCTTGGGACGGTTTACACTGAAGCTTTCTTT. This sequence encodes CASSLGTVYTEAFF.

This chain connects TRBV7-9 to TRBJ1-1; D is unclear. From germline, CDR1 is SEHNR and CDR2 FQNEAQ (reference sequence). CDR3 length equals 13 residues. The germline V and J ends were trimmed by 6 bases and 6 bases, with 14 bases remaining between them. CDR3 loop: CASRYPASAEAFF. The DNA for the CDR3 is TGTGCCAGCAGATACCCCGCCTCCGCTGAAGCTTTCTTT.

This clone was counted a few times. This chain uses TRBV21-1 with TRBJ1-5; no check of the table's D call, TRBD1, against the DNA was made. TRBV21-1 is classified as a pseudogene. CDR3 length: 18 amino acids. Written as DNA, the CDR3 is TGTGCCAGCAGCCCCTCGACAGGACAGACCCATAGCAATCAGCCCCAGCATTTT. This gives the protein CASSPSTGQTHSNQPQHF.

The table lists this clone with a few counts. The chain has TRBV28 and TRBJ2-1; 10 nucleotides line up with TRBD2. With V trimmed by 3 bases and J by 7 bases, 6 bases remained unmatched. Germline-derived CDR1 and CDR2 are MDHEN and SYDVKM. CDR3 length: 15 residues. This CDR3 is CASSFGTSVSNEQFF. Written as DNA, the CDR3 is TGTGCCAGCAGTTTCGGGACTAGCGTCAGTAATGAGCAGTTCTTC.

In DNA, the CDR3 is TGTGCCAGCAGCTTTAGCGGGACCACCACAGATACGCAGTATTTT. Protein: CASSFSGTTTDTQYF. This chain links TRBV7-9 with TRBJ2-3; TRBD2 agrees at 8 bases. Trimming took 3 bases from V and 2 from J; bases not matched to a gene: 4. The CDR3 runs to 15 residues. Looked up from germline, CDR1 is SEHNR and CDR2 is FQNEAQ (reference sequence).

This CDR3 reads CASSRLSNEQFF. CDR3 in DNA: TGCGCCAGCAGCCGACTATCCAATGAGCAGTTCTTC. V usage is TRBV4-1 and J usage is TRBJ2-1, with D perhaps TRBD2 (5 bases). Germline CDR1 is MGHRA and CDR2 is YSYEKL. This CDR3 spans 12 amino acids. V lost 4 bases to trimming and J lost 6 bases, with 7 bases between them.

V usage is TRBV9 and J usage is TRBJ1-2; TRBD1 matches at 8 bases. Germline CDR1 reads SGDLS; CDR2 reads YYNGEE. This CDR3 region has 15 residues. The ends lost 3 bases at V and 4 bases at J; junction bases unmatched: 8. The chain's CDR3 is CASSDRQGSLYGYTF. CDR3 in DNA: TGTGCCAGCAGCGATCGACAGGGGAGCCTCTATGGCTACACCTTC.

V is TRBV5-4 and J is TRBJ2-2; possibly TRBD1 for D (6 bases). Germline CDR1 and CDR2: SGHNT and YYREEE (reference sequence). The CDR3 runs 12 residues. The germline V and J ends were trimmed by 7 bases and 6 bases, with 10 bases remaining between them. Here the CDR3 reads CASYEGAGELFF. The CDR3 nucleotides are TGTGCCAGCTATGAGGGGGCCGGGGAGCTGTTTTTT.

The V and J genes are TRBV4-1 and TRBJ2-2; 7 bases match TRBD2. The CDR3 covers 14 residues. The ends lost 2 bases at V and 5 bases at J; junction bases unmatched: 2. Per the germline V gene, CDR1 is MGHRA and CDR2 is YSYEKL. The CDR3 loop is CASSQIGGTGELFF. The CDR3, as DNA: TGCGCCAGCAGCCAAATCGGGGGGACCGGGGAGCTGTTTTTT.

This clone was seen only once. J is TRBJ2-1 and V is TRBV25-1; TRBD2 matches at 12 bases. Germline V gene sequence: CDR1 MGHDK, CDR2 SYGVNS. With V trimmed by 8 bases and J by 15 bases, 5 bases remained unmatched. This CDR3 is built from 11 residues. DNA for the CDR3: TGTGCCAGCGGGACTAGCGGGTTCTGGTTCTTC. Translating it yields CASGTSGFWFF.

The rearrangement links TRBV4-1 to TRBJ2-1, with 7 positions matching TRBD2. V lost 0 bases to trimming and J lost 6 bases; unmatched junction nucleotides: 8. Germline V lookup: CDR1 MGHRA, CDR2 YSYEKL. The CDR3 has 16 residues. The CDR3 DNA follows: TGCGCCAGCAGCCAAGATGGCGGACTAGTAGGCAATGAGCAGTTCTTC. Residues: CASSQDGGLVGNEQFF.

CDR3 residues: CASSPDTFFTIYF. The CDR3, as DNA: TGTGCCAGCAGCCCGGACACCTTCTTCACCATATATTTT. The chain has TRBV7-2 and TRBJ1-3; possible D gene TRBD1, 5 bases. Looked up from germline, CDR1 is SGHTA and CDR2 is FQGNSA. The CDR3 has 13 amino acids. V was pared by 5 bases and J by 9 bases, with 14 bases between.

The genes are TRBV30 and TRBJ2-1; possibly TRBD1 for D (8 bases). From germline, CDR1 is GTSNPN and CDR2 SVGIG (reference sequence). The CDR3 contains 12 residues. V shed 3 bases and J shed 14 bases, with 17 bases lying between them. CDR3 loop: CAWRRGTGLEFF. CDR3 nucleotide sequence: TGTGCCTGGAGGCGGGGGACAGGCCTCGAGTTCTTC.

This chain connects TRBV7-2 to TRBJ1-6; weak D call: TRBD1 (5 bases). With 4 bases removed from V and 7 bases from J, the gap between germline ends came to 17 bases. The CDR3 spans 16 residues. Germline V lookup: CDR1 SGHTA, CDR2 FQGNSA. The CDR3 region has the DNA TGTGCCAGCAGCTCCTCCGTTGCGGGGCGAAATTCACCCCTCCACTTT. Translating gives CASSSSVAGRNSPLHF.

This clone was detected a few times. The rearrangement links TRBV27 to TRBJ2-5; possibly TRBD1 or TRBD2 for D (6 bases each). Germline-derived CDR1 and CDR2 are MNHEY and SMNVEV (reference sequence). V was cut by 3 bases and J by 2 bases, with 13 bases left in between. CDR3 size: 15 residues. Here the CDR3 DNA reads TGTGCCAGCAGTTTGTGGGGGGCCACGCAAGAGACCCAGTACTTC. Protein product: CASSLWGATQETQYF.

V usage is TRBV10-3 and J usage is TRBJ2-5; D perhaps matches TRBD1 (5 bases). This CDR3 spans 14 amino acids. V was clipped by 8 bases and J by 3 bases, with 16 bases between them. CDR1 and CDR2 (germline): ENHRY, SYGVKD. The CDR3 bases are TGTGCCATCGCTAAAGGGGCAGCCGAAGAGACCCAGTACTTC. It is translated as CAIAKGAAEETQYF.

This chain links TRBV7-9 with TRBJ2-7; maybe TRBD1 (6 bases). The length of the CDR3 is 16 residues. V lost 5 bases and J 2 bases, leaving 19 bases between the germline ends. CDR1 and CDR2 (germline): SEHNR, FQNEAQ (reference sequence). The CDR3 sequence: CASSPFLQGPTYEQYF. DNA for the CDR3: TGTGCCAGCAGCCCCTTTCTACAGGGACCCACCTACGAGCAGTACTTC.

The CDR3 coding sequence is TGTGCCAGCAGCTACGGACATCGGCCCAATGAGCAGTTCTTC. Protein product: CASSYGHRPNEQFF. The rearrangement links TRBV5-6 to TRBJ2-1, with D possibly being TRBD1 (5 bases). CDR1 and CDR2 from the germline V gene are SGHDT and YYEEEE. V lost 3 bases and J lost 6, with 13 bases in between. The CDR3 runs to 14 residues.